Listed below are T cell receptor beta chains from one sample, sequenced in a study of control samples from healthy donors and cancer patients. Assay used: immunoSEQ multiplex PCR; TCRdb lists only in-frame clones, some missing. The sample lists approximately 150,000 clones; about 91% were seen once. The sequencing input was blood. These receptors were taken from a woman in her thirties or forties in good health. Each CDR3 is given with its conserved first and last residue. A D gene is named only where the DNA matches it firmly. Size is stated for part of the rows, as once, few or many counts, or as a class when the clone is expanded.

d_call j_call v_call clone_size cdr3_aa cdr3_nt
. TRBJ1-4 TRBV7-9 . CASSLEGTTNEKLFF TGTGCCAGCAGCTTAGAAGGGACGACTAATGAAAAACTGTTTTTT
TRBD1 TRBJ2-3 TRBV2 . CASSVSNRGIDTQYF TGTGCCAGCAGTGTGTCTAACAGGGGAATAGATACGCAGTATTTT
. TRBJ2-3 TRBV6-5 . CAAPGTSLQVDTQYF TGTGCCGCCCCCGGGACTTCATTACAGGTGGATACGCAGTATTTT
. TRBJ1-1 TRBV4-1 once CASSHLTTGWDTEAFF TGCGCCAGCAGCCATCTTACTACGGGCTGGGACACTGAAGCTTTCTTT
TRBD1 TRBJ2-7 TRBV12-5 few CASAIGQGGSYEQYF TGTGCTAGTGCTATCGGACAGGGCGGCTCCTACGAGCAGTACTTC
TRBD2 TRBJ2-1 TRBV7-3 . CASSPGTSHNEQFF TGTGCCAGCAGCCCGGGGACTAGCCACAATGAGCAGTTCTTC
TRBD1 TRBJ1-5 TRBV18 . CASSPGTAQSQPQHF TGTGCCAGCTCACCGGGGACAGCTCAGAGTCAGCCCCAGCATTTT
TRBD1 TRBJ2-7 TRBV18 . CASSRGQGTSYEQYF TGTGCCAGCTCACGTGGACAGGGCACTTCCTACGAGCAGTACTTC
TRBD2 TRBJ2-5 TRBV4-1 . CASSQAPLAGEGGRETQYF TGCGCCAGCAGCCAAGCACCCCTAGCGGGGGAGGGGGGAAGAGAGACCCAGTACTTC
. TRBJ1-3 TRBV30 . CAWNLGTVISGNTIYF TGTGCCTGGAACCTGGGAACAGTTATCTCTGGAAACACCATATATTTT
. TRBJ2-7 TRBV5-6 . CASSFWRGVNEQYF TGTGCCAGCAGCTTTTGGAGAGGAGTAAACGAGCAGTACTTC
. TRBJ1-2 TRBV5-5 . CASSLADYGYTF TGTGCCAGCAGCTTGGCAGACTATGGCTACACCTTC
. TRBJ2-7 TRBV13 . CASSSGSVTYEQYF TGTGCCAGCAGCTCAGGGTCCGTTACCTACGAGCAGTACTTC
. TRBJ2-7 TRBV27 . CASRLKSTLGSYEQYF TGTGCCAGCCGACTGAAATCCACCCTCGGGTCCTACGAGCAGTACTTC
. TRBJ1-5 TRBV7-8 . CASSLVGQLFGPQHF TGTGCCAGCAGCTTAGTGGGTCAGTTGTTTGGGCCCCAGCATTTT
. TRBJ2-6 TRBV7-3 . CASSPSSGANVLTF TGTGCCAGCAGCCCGAGCTCTGGGGCCAACGTCCTGACTTTC
TRBD1 TRBJ1-1 TRBV18 . CASSRDSEAFF TGTGCCAGCTCTAGGGACAGTGAAGCTTTCTTT
. TRBJ1-1 TRBV6-1 . CASSEQGNTEAFF TGTGCCAGCAGTGAACAGGGCAATACTGAAGCTTTCTTT
. TRBJ1-6 TRBV7-9 . CASSFSNSPLHF TGTGCCAGCAGCTTTAGCAATTCACCCCTCCACTTT
. TRBJ1-3 TRBV28 . CASSPQPLLGNTIYF TGTGCCAGCAGTCCACAGCCCCTCCTTGGAAACACCATATATTTT